These 20 T cell receptor beta chains share one sample of origin, sequenced in a study of blood T cell repertoires in COVID-19. Measured with immunoSEQ multiplex PCR; TCRdb has only the in-frame clones, and not every one. The data hold approximately 210,000 clones, with roughly 81% observed a single time. The material sequenced was peripheral blood. The receptors were sampled from a woman aged 45-60 years with active or convalescent COVID-19.

In nucleotides, the CDR3 is TGCGCCAGCAGCCCGGGACAGGGCATGATGATGAACACTGAAGCTTTCTTT. It encodes CASSPGQGMMMNTEAFF. V is TRBV5-1 and J is TRBJ1-1; 9 positions match TRBD1. With V trimmed by 4 bases and J by 0 bases, 10 bases remained unmatched. Per the germline V gene, CDR1 is SGHRS and CDR2 is YFSETQ. There are 17 residues in the CDR3. Full variable domain (remainder filled in from reference TRBV5-1 and TRBJ1-1): KAGVTQTPRYLIKTRGQQVTLSCSPISGHRSVSWYQQTPGQGLQFLFEYFSETQRNKGNFPGRFSGRQFSNSRSEMNVSTLELGDSALYLCASSPGQGMMMNTEAFFGQGTRLTVV.

The rearrangement uses TRBV18 and TRBJ1-1, with 7 bases aligning to TRBD1. The germline CDR1 and CDR2 sequences are KGHSH and LQKENI. Losses at the gene ends were 6 bases for V and 4 bases for J; bases not matched to a gene: 14. CDR3 length equals 16 residues. The CDR3 loop is CASSPRQGLFSTEAFF. In DNA form, the CDR3 reads TGTGCCAGCTCGCCGCGACAGGGCTTGTTTAGCACTGAAGCTTTCTTT.

The chain recombines TRBV19 with TRBJ2-1, with TRBD2 identical over 8 bases. Germline assignment: CDR1 LNHDA and CDR2 SQIVND (reference sequence). Trimming at V came to 3 bases and at J to 5 bases, leaving 6 bases not matched to a gene. The CDR3 extends over 15 amino acids. CDR3: CASSIFSGIDNEQFF. The CDR3 nucleotides read TGTGCCAGTAGTATCTTTAGCGGGATTGACAATGAGCAGTTCTTC.

This chain links TRBV7-9 with TRBJ1-4; D not certain. This CDR3 has 15 amino acids. Deletions cut 1 base from V and 5 bases from J, with 11 bases between. Germline CDR1 SEHNR, CDR2 FQNEAQ (reference sequence). CDR3 in amino acids: CASSLGQVGNEKLFF. Here the CDR3 DNA reads TGTGCCAGCAGCTTAGGGCAGGTTGGGAATGAAAAACTGTTTTTT.

The chain carries TRBV7-3 and TRBJ1-1, with 9 bases matching TRBD1. Germline lookup yields CDR1 SGHTA and CDR2 FQGTGA. The J segment lost 10 bases and the V segment lost 5 bases, leaving 17 bases of the junction unmatched. This CDR3 region has 16 residues. The CDR3 DNA follows: TGTGCCAGCAGCCCCACCGGGACAGGGCCCTTTATGGGAGCTTTCTTT. It encodes CASSPTGTGPFMGAFF. The full variable domain, rest sourced from reference TRBV7-3 and TRBJ1-1, is GAGVSQTPSNKVTEKGKYVELRCDPISGHTALYWYRQSLGQGPEFLIYFQGTGAADDSGLPNDRFFAVRPEGSVSTLKIQRTERGDSAVYLCASSPTGTGPFMGAFFGQGTRLTVV.

CDR3 amino acids: CASGPGELGTEAFF. DNA of the CDR3: TGCGCCAGCGGACCAGGGGAATTGGGCACTGAAGCTTTCTTT. This rearrangement joins TRBV5-1 to TRBJ1-1; TRBD1 might be the D (6 bases). V gave up 7 bases and J gave up 4 bases, with 17 bases separating them. The CDR3 contains 14 residues. Germline V CDR1 and CDR2: SGHRS, YFSETQ.

This chain links TRBV3-1 (or the pseudogene TRBV3-2) with TRBJ2-1; D possibly corresponds to TRBD2 (6 bases). The CDR3 has 12 residues. The germline gives CDR1 LGHDT, CDR2 YNNKEL (reference sequence). The V gene lost 8 bases and the J gene lost 1 base, with 6 bases spanning the gap. CDR3 sequence: CASGRSYNEQFF. The CDR3 DNA reads TGTGCCAGCGGGAGGTCCTACAATGAGCAGTTCTTC.

This chain connects TRBV5-1 to TRBJ2-7, with TRBD2 identical over 11 bases. This CDR3 is 15 amino acids long. Germline V gene data show CDR1 as SGHRS and CDR2 as YFSETQ. Unmatched junction bases numbered 7, after V lost 5 bases and J lost 3 bases. CDR3 protein: CASSITSGSVYEQYF. The CDR3 DNA reads TGCGCCAGCAGTATTACTAGCGGGAGTGTCTACGAGCAGTACTTC.

This rearrangement joins TRBV27 to TRBJ1-4, with 8 positions matching TRBD1. This CDR3 has 15 residues. V shed 6 bases and J 7 bases; nucleotides not matched to a gene: 10. Germline CDR1 and CDR2: MNHEY and SMNVEV (reference sequence). The CDR3 loop is CASSPLTGGSEKLFF. In nucleotides, the CDR3 is TGTGCCAGCAGCCCACTTACAGGGGGTTCTGAAAAACTGTTTTTT.

The genes are TRBV10-2 and TRBJ2-7; no clear D. This CDR3 has 12 amino acids. Trimming shortened V by 4 bases and J by 3 bases, and 7 bases separated the two germline ends. Germline loops: CDR1 WSHSY, CDR2 SAAADI. CDR3 bases: TGCGCCAGCAGTGTCCTTAGCTACGAGCAGTACTTC. Translated, it gives CASSVLSYEQYF.

The rearrangement uses TRBV5-6 and TRBJ1-3; 8 nucleotides line up with TRBD1. V shed 4 bases, J shed 6 bases, and the junction held 6 bases outside the gene matches. The length of the CDR3 is 14 residues. The germline CDR1 and CDR2 sequences are SGHDT and YYEEEE. The CDR3 sequence: CASSPGQVLNTIYF. For the CDR3, the DNA is TGTGCCAGCAGCCCGGGACAGGTTTTAAACACCATATATTTT.

This clone was counted a single time. The chain recombines TRBV2 with TRBJ2-1; possible D gene TRBD2, 7 bases. Germline V gene data show CDR1 as SNHLY and CDR2 as FYNNEI. This CDR3 has 15 amino acids. Trimming left V 6 bases short and J 0 bases short, with 12 bases between. In DNA form, the CDR3 reads TGTGCCAGCAGCGGGGGGCTGACCTCCTACAATGAGCAGTTCTTC. It yields the protein CASSGGLTSYNEQFF.

This clone was counted only a few times. The rearrangement links TRBV5-6 to TRBJ1-1, with TRBD1 as a possible D gene (5 bases). The CDR3 extends over 15 amino acids. The ends were cut back, 5 bases at V and 1 base at J, with 15 bases in the middle. Germline V gives CDR1 SGHDT, CDR2 YYEEEE. The CDR3 DNA reads as TGTGCCAGCAGTGTAGGGGCCACTTCGAACACTGAAGCTTTCTTT. It is translated as CASSVGATSNTEAFF.

V and J are TRBV19 and TRBJ2-5; D is perhaps TRBD2 (6 bases). Germline CDR1 LNHDA, CDR2 SQIVND (reference sequence). This CDR3 has 14 amino acids. With 3 bases removed from V and 4 bases from J, the gap between germline ends came to 12 bases. The CDR3 reads CASSISGSRETQYF. Written as DNA, the CDR3 is TGTGCCAGTAGTATTTCCGGGAGTCGAGAGACCCAGTACTTC.

In its sample, this clone was seen a few times. The chain joins TRBV6-6 to TRBJ1-4, with unresolved D. The CDR3 is 13 amino acids. Germline V gene lookup returns CDR1 MNHNY and CDR2 SVGAGI (reference sequence). V lost 6 bases and J lost 7, with 12 bases in between. Written as DNA, the CDR3 is TGTGCCAGCAGCACTATCAGTGGTGAAAAACTGTTTTTT. Protein: CASSTISGEKLFF.

The V gene is TRBV7-9, the J gene TRBJ1-2, with TRBD1 identical over 7 bases. The CDR3 is 15 amino acids. CDR1 is SEHNR, CDR2 FQNEAQ, per germline (reference sequence). J was trimmed by 1 base and V by 3 bases; bases with no gene match: 5. The CDR3, as DNA: TGTGCCAGCAGCTTGCCAGGGGGAGGTAACTATGGCTACACCTTC. As protein: CASSLPGGGNYGYTF.

The chain joins TRBV2 to TRBJ1-2; D gene uncertain. CDR1 is SNHLY, CDR2 FYNNEI, per germline. The germline V and J ends were trimmed by 4 bases and 1 base, with 7 bases remaining between them. This CDR3 comprises 13 residues. The chain's CDR3 is CASSGEVNYGYTF. CDR3 bases: TGTGCCAGCAGTGGTGAGGTTAACTATGGCTACACCTTC. The full variable domain, rest sourced from reference TRBV2 and TRBJ1-2, is EPEVTQTPSHQVTQMGQEVILRCVPISNHLYFYWYRQILGQKVEFLVSFYNNEISEKSEIFDDQFSVERPDGSNFTLKIRSTKLEDSAMYFCASSGEVNYGYTFGSGTRLTVV.

This rearrangement joins TRBV6-5 to TRBJ1-6; no reliable D call. CDR3 size: 15 residues. The germline V and J ends were trimmed by 7 bases and 7 bases, with 17 bases remaining between them. From germline, CDR1 is MNHEY and CDR2 SVGAGI. This CDR3 is CASTKGEERNSPLHF. For the CDR3, the DNA is TGTGCCAGCACGAAGGGAGAGGAGAGGAATTCACCCCTCCACTTT.

A remark on this clone: This specimen includes other DNA sequences encoding the same CDR3. The chain joins TRBV5-6 to TRBJ1-1; 9 nucleotides align to TRBD1. Germline trimming cut 4 bases from V and 1 base from J; bases unmatched to any gene: 2. CDR3 length: 14 residues. Germline V lookup: CDR1 SGHDT, CDR2 YYEEEE. CDR3 sequence reads: CASSVGQGNTEAFF. For the CDR3, the DNA is TGTGCCAGCAGCGTGGGACAGGGGAACACTGAAGCTTTCTTT.

J is TRBJ2-7 and V is TRBV28, with TRBD2 as a possible D gene (7 bases). The length of the CDR3 is 14 residues. V gave up 6 bases and J gave up 5 bases, with 17 bases separating them. The germline V gene has CDR1 MDHEN and CDR2 SYDVKM. CDR3 protein: CASRLGGLGNEQYF. Here the CDR3 DNA reads TGTGCCAGCAGGCTCGGGGGGCTCGGTAACGAGCAGTACTTC.